Listed below are T cell receptor beta chains from one sample, sequenced in a study of blood T cell repertoires in COVID-19. Data came from immunoSEQ multiplex PCR; TCRdb stores just in-frame clones and leaves some out. Of 150,000 to 180,000 clones listed, roughly nine tenths are singletons. Sequencing was performed on peripheral blood. These receptors were taken from a man over 45 with acute or convalescent COVID-19. CDR3s include the opening cysteine and the closing phenylalanine or tryptophan. A D gene is named only where the DNA matches it firmly. Size values are once, few and many counts, or a class for expanded clones, and some rows have none.

D gene: TRBD2; J gene: TRBJ2-1; clone size: NA; V gene: TRBV5-4; CDR3 protein: CASSGRGGFNEQFF; CDR3 DNA: TGTGCCAGCAGTGGGCGGGGGGGCTTCAATGAGCAGTTCTTC
D gene: NA; J gene: TRBJ2-3; clone size: few; V gene: TRBV4-1; CDR3 protein: CASGLVQYF; CDR3 DNA: TGCGCCAGCGGGCTTGTGCAGTATTTT
D gene: NA; J gene: TRBJ2-7; clone size: NA; V gene: TRBV15; CDR3 protein: CATSGHSGGSSYEQYF; CDR3 DNA: TGTGCCACCAGCGGACATAGCGGTGGGAGCTCCTACGAGCAGTACTTC
D gene: NA; J gene: TRBJ1-1; clone size: NA; V gene: TRBV5-1; CDR3 protein: CASSVGGQGYGTEAFF; CDR3 DNA: TGCGCCAGCAGCGTAGGAGGGCAGGGATACGGCACTGAAGCTTTCTTT
D gene: TRBD1; J gene: TRBJ1-2; clone size: NA; V gene: TRBV5-1; CDR3 protein: CASSIGQGVYGYTF; CDR3 DNA: TGCGCCAGCAGCATCGGACAGGGGGTCTATGGCTACACCTTC
D gene: NA; J gene: TRBJ1-5; clone size: NA; V gene: TRBV7-9; CDR3 protein: CASSLGGPSNQPQHF; CDR3 DNA: TGTGCCAGCAGCTTAGGAGGTCCTAGCAATCAGCCCCAGCATTTT
D gene: NA; J gene: TRBJ1-1; clone size: NA; V gene: TRBV2; CDR3 protein: CASSDQGIENTEAFF; CDR3 DNA: TGTGCCAGCAGTGATCAGGGGATCGAAAACACTGAAGCTTTCTTT
D gene: TRBD1; J gene: TRBJ1-2; clone size: NA; V gene: TRBV19; CDR3 protein: CASAGQGRIDYTF; CDR3 DNA: TGTGCCAGCGCGGGACAGGGAAGAATTGACTACACCTTC
D gene: NA; J gene: TRBJ2-7; clone size: NA; V gene: TRBV6-6; CDR3 protein: CASSYSVPTYEQYF; CDR3 DNA: TGTGCCAGCAGTTACTCAGTACCGACTTACGAGCAGTACTTC
D gene: TRBD1; J gene: TRBJ1-2; clone size: NA; V gene: TRBV24-1; CDR3 protein: CATSDGTGYGYTF; CDR3 DNA: TGTGCCACCAGTGATGGGACAGGGTATGGCTACACCTTC
D gene: TRBD2; J gene: TRBJ2-7; clone size: NA; V gene: TRBV7-2; CDR3 protein: CASSLIQPPSGIFSYEQYF; CDR3 DNA: TGTGCCAGCAGCTTAATTCAGCCTCCTAGCGGGATATTCTCCTACGAGCAGTACTTC
D gene: TRBD2; J gene: TRBJ2-1; clone size: NA; V gene: TRBV9; CDR3 protein: CASSEGLAAYNEQFF; CDR3 DNA: TGTGCCAGCAGCGAGGGACTAGCGGCCTACAATGAGCAGTTCTTC
D gene: NA; J gene: TRBJ1-1; clone size: NA; V gene: TRBV18; CDR3 protein: CASSPIQGTEAFF; CDR3 DNA: TGTGCCAGCTCACCTATACAGGGCACTGAAGCTTTCTTT
D gene: NA; J gene: TRBJ2-5; clone size: once; V gene: TRBV21-1; CDR3 protein: CASAGPGLEETQYF; CDR3 DNA: TGTGCCAGCGCGGGACCGGGCTTAGAAGAGACCCAGTACTTC
D gene: NA; J gene: TRBJ1-4; clone size: NA; V gene: TRBV27; CDR3 protein: CASSPYLTVRYSKLFF; CDR3 DNA: TGTGCCAGCAGTCCCTACCTAACAGTCAGATATTCAAAACTGTTTTTT
D gene: NA; J gene: TRBJ1-3; clone size: NA; V gene: TRBV5-1; CDR3 protein: CASSLSPGNTIYF; CDR3 DNA: TGCGCCAGCAGCTTGAGCCCTGGAAACACCATATATTTT
D gene: TRBD1; J gene: TRBJ1-4; clone size: NA; V gene: TRBV2; CDR3 protein: CASGFGQGVGKLFF; CDR3 DNA: TGTGCCAGCGGGTTCGGACAGGGTGTAGGAAAACTGTTTTTT
D gene: TRBD2; J gene: TRBJ2-1; clone size: NA; V gene: TRBV10-3; CDR3 protein: CAIPGGGNCYNEQFF; CDR3 DNA: TGTGCCATCCCTGGGGGGGGGAACTGTTACAATGAGCAGTTCTTC
D gene: TRBD1; J gene: TRBJ2-3; clone size: NA; V gene: TRBV6-5; CDR3 protein: CASRRQGEGDTQYF; CDR3 DNA: TGTGCCAGCAGAAGACAGGGGGAAGGGGATACGCAGTATTTT
D gene: NA; J gene: TRBJ1-5; clone size: NA; V gene: TRBV28; CDR3 protein: CASTRGSNQPQHF; CDR3 DNA: TGTGCCAGCACAAGGGGAAGCAATCAGCCCCAGCATTTT
D gene: NA; J gene: TRBJ2-1; clone size: NA; V gene: TRBV29-1; CDR3 protein: CSVVEPLGGNEQFF; CDR3 DNA: TGCAGCGTTGTTGAGCCCCTAGGAGGCAATGAGCAGTTCTTC
D gene: TRBD1; J gene: TRBJ1-2; clone size: NA; V gene: TRBV5-1; CDR3 protein: CASSLTGDDGYTF; CDR3 DNA: TGCGCCAGCAGCTTGACAGGGGACGATGGCTACACCTTC
D gene: NA; J gene: TRBJ1-2; clone size: NA; V gene: TRBV27; CDR3 protein: CASSWRVGSYGYTF; CDR3 DNA: TGTGCCAGCAGTTGGAGGGTCGGGTCCTATGGCTACACCTTC
D gene: NA; J gene: TRBJ1-6; clone size: few; V gene: TRBV2; CDR3 protein: CAGNRDNSPLHF; CDR3 DNA: TGTGCCGGTAACAGGGACAATTCACCCCTCCACTTT
D gene: TRBD1; J gene: TRBJ1-2; clone size: few; V gene: TRBV19; CDR3 protein: CASRGQGLANYGYTF; CDR3 DNA: TGTGCCAGTAGGGGACAGGGTTTAGCCAACTATGGCTACACCTTC
D gene: TRBD1; J gene: TRBJ2-1; clone size: NA; V gene: TRBV28; CDR3 protein: CASSSGQGAYEQFF; CDR3 DNA: TGTGCCAGCAGTTCTGGACAGGGGGCGTATGAGCAGTTCTTC
D gene: TRBD2; J gene: TRBJ2-7; clone size: NA; V gene: TRBV19; CDR3 protein: CASQGLAGGSSYEQYF; CDR3 DNA: TGTGCCAGCCAGGGACTAGCGGGAGGGAGCTCCTACGAGCAGTACTTC
D gene: TRBD1; J gene: TRBJ1-2; clone size: NA; V gene: TRBV28; CDR3 protein: CASSFRGVYGYTF; CDR3 DNA: TGTGCCAGCAGTTTCAGGGGGGTCTATGGCTACACCTTC
D gene: TRBD1; J gene: TRBJ1-2; clone size: NA; V gene: TRBV28; CDR3 protein: CASTPGQGYGYTF; CDR3 DNA: TGTGCCAGCACCCCGGGACAGGGCTATGGCTACACCTTC
D gene: TRBD1; J gene: TRBJ1-2; clone size: NA; V gene: TRBV18; CDR3 protein: CASSPFGQGDYGYTF; CDR3 DNA: TGTGCCAGCTCACCATTCGGGCAGGGGGATTATGGCTACACCTTC
D gene: NA; J gene: TRBJ1-4; clone size: once; V gene: TRBV7-2; CDR3 protein: CASSLGLNEKLFF; CDR3 DNA: TGTGCCAGCAGCTTAGGACTGAATGAAAAACTGTTTTTT
D gene: NA; J gene: TRBJ2-1; clone size: NA; V gene: TRBV12-3/TRBV12-4; CDR3 protein: CASSFRGYNEQFF; CDR3 DNA: TGTGCCAGCAGTTTTCGGGGGTACAATGAGCAGTTCTTC
D gene: TRBD2; J gene: TRBJ2-3; clone size: NA; V gene: TRBV14; CDR3 protein: CASSYGLAAAGDTQYF; CDR3 DNA: TGTGCCAGCAGCTATGGACTAGCGGCAGCGGGAGATACGCAGTATTTT
D gene: TRBD1; J gene: TRBJ1-4; clone size: NA; V gene: TRBV5-1; CDR3 protein: CASSRTGNEKLFF; CDR3 DNA: TGCGCCAGCAGTCGGACAGGGAATGAAAAACTGTTTTTT
D gene: TRBD2; J gene: TRBJ2-1; clone size: NA; V gene: TRBV5-4; CDR3 protein: CASSPSGGPSYNEQFF; CDR3 DNA: TGTGCCAGCAGCCCAAGCGGGGGGCCCTCCTACAATGAGCAGTTCTTC
D gene: TRBD1; J gene: TRBJ1-2; clone size: NA; V gene: TRBV11-2; CDR3 protein: CASSLGTGPNYGYTF; CDR3 DNA: TGTGCCAGCAGCCTCGGGACAGGGCCTAACTATGGCTACACCTTC
D gene: NA; J gene: TRBJ1-2; clone size: NA; V gene: TRBV6-5; CDR3 protein: CASSYGQYYGYTF; CDR3 DNA: TGTGCCAGCAGTTACGGACAGTACTATGGCTACACCTTC
D gene: NA; J gene: TRBJ1-5; clone size: NA; V gene: TRBV7-2; CDR3 protein: CASSLMTRAGNQPQHF; CDR3 DNA: TGTGCCAGCAGCTTAATGACCAGGGCCGGGAATCAGCCCCAGCATTTT
D gene: TRBD1; J gene: TRBJ1-5; clone size: NA; V gene: TRBV19; CDR3 protein: CASKPDRGLNQPQHF; CDR3 DNA: TGTGCCAGTAAGCCCGACAGGGGGCTCAATCAGCCCCAGCATTTT
D gene: NA; J gene: TRBJ1-1; clone size: NA; V gene: TRBV27; CDR3 protein: CASSYSLFGGTEAFF; CDR3 DNA: TGTGCCAGCAGTTACAGTCTGTTCGGGGGCACTGAAGCTTTCTTT
D gene: NA; J gene: TRBJ1-1; clone size: once; V gene: TRBV5-1; CDR3 protein: CASSPLQGNTEAFF; CDR3 DNA: TGCGCCAGCAGCCCATTACAGGGGAACACTGAAGCTTTCTTT
D gene: NA; J gene: TRBJ2-1; clone size: NA; V gene: TRBV28; CDR3 protein: CASSLWGNYNEQFF; CDR3 DNA: TGTGCCAGCAGTTTATGGGGCAACTACAATGAGCAGTTCTTC